The 26 T cell receptor beta chains below were found in one sample sequenced in a study of monozygotic twins with inflammatory bowel disease. TCRdb processed the 5' RACE reads again and assigns one entry to each CDR3 protein, with no DNA. The listing records about 330,000 distinct CDR3 sequences. Sequenced input: blood. These receptors all come from a human donor with ulcerative colitis or Crohn's disease, or a healthy co-twin of an affected twin (not recorded which).

This chain joins TRBV20-1 and TRBJ2-5; without DNA, the TCRdb call of TRBD2 cannot be checked. Germline CDR1 reads DFQATT; CDR2 reads SNEGSKA (reference sequence). The CDR3 extends over 17 amino acids. CDR3 sequence reads: CSAREGLAGGSQETQYF.

This chain connects TRBV19 to TRBJ1-6; no DNA is available, so the TRBD1 call from TCRdb remains unchecked. This CDR3 is 14 amino acids long. Germline V gene sequence: CDR1 LNHDA, CDR2 SQIVND (reference sequence). The CDR3 spells CASSVGQENSPLHF.

The genes are TRBV14 and TRBJ2-3. Germline lookup yields CDR1 SGHDN and CDR2 FVKESK. CDR3 size: 16 residues. The CDR3 reads CASSIILSGGTDTQYF.

The rearrangement links TRBV16 to TRBJ1-5; TCRdb outputs TRBD1, but without DNA this stays unchecked. CDR3 size: 17 residues. The germline V gene has CDR1 KGHSY and CDR2 FQNENV. CDR3 in amino acids: CASSQSDGGYSNQPQHF.

This chain uses TRBV6-2 or TRBV6-3 with TRBJ2-6; TCRdb's D call, TRBD2, is unchecked because there is no DNA. CDR3 length equals 16 residues. CDR1 MNHEY and CDR2 SVGEGT come from the germline V gene. CDR3 sequence: CASSRSGGTGANVLTF.

The chain employs TRBV20-1 and TRBJ2-3; TCRdb selects TRBD2, and the lack of DNA leaves this call unchecked. The CDR3 has 16 residues. Germline lookup yields CDR1 DFQATT and CDR2 SNEGSKA (reference sequence). This CDR3 is CSATSTSGNGWDTQYF.

The chain has TRBV5-1 and TRBJ2-5; with no DNA, the TCRdb D assignment of TRBD2 cannot be verified. Germline lookup yields CDR1 SGHRS and CDR2 YFSETQ. The CDR3 contains 17 residues. This CDR3 is CASSLAWSGGNRETQYF.

The J gene is TRBJ2-5, the V gene TRBV7-9. This CDR3 region has 14 residues. Looked up from germline, CDR1 is SEHNR and CDR2 is FQNEAQ (reference sequence). CDR3 protein: CASSSSGYQETQYF.

The rearrangement joins TRBV2 to TRBJ1-4; TCRdb's assignment of TRBD1 cannot be checked, as there is no DNA. Germline assignment: CDR1 SNHLY and CDR2 FYNNEI. CDR3 length equals 15 residues. The CDR3 loop is CASSVYPGSNEKLFF.

The CDR3 sequence: CASRAGLSTDTQYF. V gene TRBV2 combines with J gene TRBJ2-3; TCRdb names TRBD2, which stays unverified in the absence of DNA. The CDR3 sequence is 14 residues long. Germline CDR1 SNHLY, CDR2 FYNNEI.

The chain uses TRBV20-1 and TRBJ1-6; without DNA, the TCRdb call of TRBD1 cannot be checked. Germline V gene lookup returns CDR1 DFQATT and CDR2 SNEGSKA (reference sequence). The CDR3 has 14 residues. The CDR3 spells CSAFRQGGNSPLHF.

CDR3 loop: CATGQTSGANVLTF. This chain uses TRBV10-3 with TRBJ2-6. This CDR3 is 14 amino acids long. In germline, CDR1 is ENHRY, CDR2 SYGVKD.

The J gene is TRBJ2-1, the V gene TRBV12-3 or TRBV12-4; TCRdb picks TRBD2, but there is no DNA to check that call. The CDR3 loop spans 13 amino acids. CDR3 sequence: CASSSQGGDEQFF.

The chain carries TRBV15 and TRBJ2-7; with no DNA, the TCRdb D assignment of TRBD2 cannot be verified. Germline CDR1 LNHNV, CDR2 YYDKDF (reference sequence). The CDR3 is 17 amino acids. The CDR3: CATRLSMVREYSYEQYF.

The rearrangement links TRBV2 to TRBJ1-6. This CDR3 region has 13 residues. Germline lookup yields CDR1 SNHLY and CDR2 FYNNEI. Here the CDR3 reads CANSRSNNSPLHF.

The gene calls are TRBV12-3 or TRBV12-4 and TRBJ1-5; TCRdb's D gene call, TRBD1, goes unchecked for lack of DNA. The CDR3 is 14 residues long. This chain's CDR3 is CASSSQGTNQPQHF.

J is TRBJ2-3 and V is TRBV19; as DNA is missing, the TRBD2 call by TCRdb cannot be tested. The CDR3 totals 14 residues. Per the germline V gene, CDR1 is LNHDA and CDR2 is SQIVND (reference sequence). CDR3: CASRVLAGAGTQYF.

The J gene is TRBJ1-5, the V gene TRBV5-1; as DNA is missing, the TRBD1 call by TCRdb cannot be tested. Germline loops: CDR1 SGHRS, CDR2 YFSETQ. The CDR3 consists of 15 residues. CDR3 in amino acids: CASSPGQHSNQPQHF. The full variable domain, rest sourced from reference TRBV5-1 and TRBJ1-5, is KAGVTQTPRYLIKTRGQQVTLSCSPISGHRSVSWYQQTPGQGLQFLFEYFSETQRNKGNFPGRFSGRQFSNSRSEMNVSTLELGDSALYLCASSPGQHSNQPQHFGDGTRLSIL.

V and J are TRBV4-1 and TRBJ2-1; TCRdb's assignment of TRBD1 cannot be checked, as there is no DNA. The CDR3 length is 13 residues. Germline CDR1 reads MGHRA; CDR2 reads YSYEKL. This CDR3 reads CASSQAQGNEQFF.

The V and J genes are TRBV19 and TRBJ1-5; TCRdb selects TRBD1, and the lack of DNA leaves this call unchecked. The CDR3 consists of 17 residues. The germline V gene encodes CDR1 LNHDA and CDR2 SQIVND (reference sequence). CDR3 sequence reads: CASSPLDSSYSNQPQHF.

The CDR3 spells CSARGTGETEAFF. This chain joins TRBV20-1 and TRBJ1-1; the TRBD1 assignment by TCRdb is unverifiable without DNA. This CDR3 contains 13 residues. Germline V CDR1 and CDR2: DFQATT, SNEGSKA (reference sequence).

V gene TRBV11-2 combines with J gene TRBJ2-5; TCRdb proposes TRBD1, but this gene call is untestable without DNA. The CDR3 extends over 16 amino acids. The germline V gene encodes CDR1 SGHAT and CDR2 FQNNGV. The CDR3 sequence: CASSLSGWRGRETQYF.

The CDR3 spells CASGTAGNYGYTF. The chain couples TRBV12-5 to TRBJ1-2. The CDR3 runs to 13 residues. Germline V gives CDR1 LGHNT, CDR2 FRNRAP.

The chain joins TRBV5-1 to TRBJ2-5; TCRdb returns TRBD1, unconfirmable since there is no DNA. CDR3 length: 15 residues. Germline CDR1 and CDR2: SGHRS and YFSETQ. The CDR3 loop reads CASSIAGTGGETQYF.

The chain is built from TRBV27 and TRBJ2-3; TCRdb returns TRBD2, unconfirmable since there is no DNA. Germline V gene data show CDR1 as MNHEY and CDR2 as SMNVEV (reference sequence). This CDR3 has 21 amino acids. CDR3 residues: CASSLEPWLAGGPTSTDTQYF.

The V and J genes are TRBV20-1 and TRBJ2-7; TCRdb indicates TRBD2, and absent DNA this call remains unverified. CDR1 and CDR2 from the germline V gene are DFQATT and SNEGSKA (reference sequence). The CDR3 has 15 residues. The chain's CDR3 is CSAQPLAGGAYEQYF.